Described below is a single T cell receptor beta chain sequence and its context. Its antigen is still unknown. Specified time point: pre-sensitization, week 0. This sample's treatment: therapeutic diphenylcyclopropenone sensitization with weekly scalp DPC. Every donor had alopecia and was 18 to 70 years old; all were suitable for DPC. The record originates from a study of human T cells and chemical hapten exposure. Study in general: A roughly 2 cm by roughly 2 cm inner upper arm patch received 2% DPC for sensitization.

TCRdb reanalysed the RACE reads using MiXCR and keeps one entry per CDR3 protein. The data contain around 350,000 distinct CDR3 sequences, around 5.5% of them seen just once; the ten biggest clones take up roughly 8.2%. Findings of the study overall: Expanded TCRs produced significantly more large CDR3 similarity clusters than controls did. Donors, who had alopecia, may show an immune response that differs from healthy people's.

Sequences were derived from whole blood, sampled in connection with sensitization to the hapten diphenylcyclopropenone (DPC). The origin of this receptor is a woman between 18 and 30 years old with alopecia areata. Some clones in this sample may be carry-over from other donors' samples.

The CDR3 region has the DNA TGTGCCATCAGGGATCAGCGCGAGCAGTACTTC. It translates to CAIRDQREQYF. The gene calls are TRBV10-3 and TRBJ2-7; D gene uncertain. Trimming took off 6 bases at V and 6 bases at J, with 9 bases between the two ends. The V gene's germline CDR1 is ENHRY and CDR2 SYGVKD. The CDR3 is 11 residues long.